The 9 T cell receptor beta chains in this list originate from one sample, sequenced in a study of OX40 agonist ivuxolimab in advanced cancers. Libraries were prepared by immunoSEQ multiplex PCR; TCRdb keeps only in-frame clonotypes and omits some of them. The data hold 50,000 to 75,000 clones, with roughly nine tenths observed a single time. The specimen comprised CD4+ or CD8+ T cells sorted from blood, sampled in a trial of the OX40 agonist ivuxolimab. These receptors were obtained from an adult with an advanced solid tumor such as melanoma, head and neck, liver or kidney cancer.

This chain uses TRBV6-4 with TRBJ1-6; 8 bases fit TRBD1. The ends lost 6 bases at V and 7 bases at J; junction bases unmatched: 5. The germline gives CDR1 MRHNA, CDR2 SNTAGT. The CDR3 length is 14 residues. The CDR3 protein is CASRVTGGNSPLHF. For the CDR3, the DNA is TGTGCCAGCAGGGTTACAGGGGGGAATTCACCCCTCCACTTT.

This clone was seen a single time. J is TRBJ2-5 and V is TRBV25-1; D gene unclear. The CDR3 is 14 amino acids. The V gene's germline CDR1 is MGHDK and CDR2 SYGVNS. V lost 5 bases and J lost 3, with 13 bases in between. CDR3 DNA: TGTGCCAGCAGTCCGGATCTATGGGAAGAGACCCAGTACTTC. This codes for CASSPDLWEETQYF.

The chain joins TRBV11-2 to TRBJ1-2; 11 nucleotides match TRBD1. The CDR3 covers 15 residues. Germline CDR1 reads SGHAT; CDR2 reads FQNNGV. J gave up 3 bases and V 1 base, and 1 base lay outside the gene matches. The chain's CDR3 is CASSLGTGGYYGYTF. As DNA, the CDR3 is TGTGCCAGCAGCTTAGGGACAGGGGGCTACTATGGCTACACCTTC.

The gene calls are TRBV7-8 and TRBJ1-5; 10 bases are shared with TRBD1. Germline-derived CDR1 and CDR2 are SGHVS and FQNEAQ. Trimming removed 0 bases from V and 3 bases from J; junction bases left unmatched: 2. The CDR3 length is 16 residues. CDR3 amino acids: CASSLADRGVNQPQHF. The CDR3 bases are TGTGCCAGCAGCTTAGCGGACAGGGGGGTCAATCAGCCCCAGCATTTT.

This chain uses TRBV5-6 with TRBJ1-6; TRBD1 agrees at 10 bases. This CDR3 region has 16 residues. The ends lost 4 bases at V and 4 bases at J; junction bases unmatched: 5. Looked up from germline, CDR1 is SGHDT and CDR2 is YYEEEE. Written as DNA, the CDR3 is TGTGCCAGCAGCCCGACAGGGGGCGCGTATAATTCACCCCTCCACTTT. Amino acids: CASSPTGGAYNSPLHF.

The gene calls are TRBV27 and TRBJ2-1, with D possibly TRBD1 on 5 matching bases. Deletions cut 2 bases from V and 0 bases from J, with 17 bases between. The CDR3 is 18 amino acids. Germline V gene data show CDR1 as MNHEY and CDR2 as SMNVEV (reference sequence). DNA for the CDR3: TGTGCCAGCAGTTTAGGCAAAAGACAGTGGCCCTCCTACAATGAGCAGTTCTTC. As protein: CASSLGKRQWPSYNEQFF.

This sequence joins TRBV5-1 and TRBJ2-7; 7 bases fit TRBD1. Per germline, CDR1 SGHRS and CDR2 YFSETQ. Trimming at V came to 2 bases and at J to 9 bases, leaving 5 bases not matched to a gene. This CDR3 has 12 residues. For the CDR3, the DNA is TGCGCCAGCAGCTTACAGGGGCCGGTGCAGTACTTC. It codes for CASSLQGPVQYF. The full variable domain, rest sourced from reference TRBV5-1 and TRBJ2-7, is KAGVTQTPRYLIKTRGQQVTLSCSPISGHRSVSWYQQTPGQGLQFLFEYFSETQRNKGNFPGRFSGRQFSNSRSEMNVSTLELGDSALYLCASSLQGPVQYFGPGTRLTVT.

The chain employs TRBV12-5 and TRBJ2-1; D may correspond to TRBD1 or TRBD2 (5 bases each). There are 14 residues in the CDR3. V dropped 1 base and J dropped 6 bases, with 10 bases sitting between them. Germline CDR1 LGHNT, CDR2 FRNRAP. The CDR3 region has the DNA TGTGCTAGTGGTTTGGGCCGGGGCCTCAATGAGCAGTTCTTC. It translates to CASGLGRGLNEQFF.

The chain recombines TRBV5-8 with TRBJ1-2; the D is unclear. The germline V and J ends were trimmed by 2 bases and 2 bases, with 10 bases remaining between them. The CDR3 length is 14 residues. Germline lookup yields CDR1 SGHTS and CDR2 YDEGEE. The chain's CDR3 is CASSLGPQNYGYTF. Here the CDR3 DNA reads TGTGCCAGCAGCTTAGGTCCGCAGAACTATGGCTACACCTTC.